This is a list of T cell receptor beta chains from one sample in a study of blood T cells in healthy people across ages. TCRdb called the 5' RACE reads again in MiXCR, with one record for every CDR3 protein. The sample lists fewer than 1,000,000 distinct CDR3 sequences, under 45% occurring once. Source material: blood. The receptors originated from a man aged 55 to 70 in good health. CDR3s include the opening cysteine and the closing phenylalanine or tryptophan. A D gene is named only where the DNA matches it firmly. The size of a clone is reported for some rows only, either as once, few or many, or as a class for expanded clones.

TRBV18	TRBJ2-3	NA	NA	TGTGCCAGCTCACCGGGAGCGTCTAGCACAGATACGCAGTATTTT	CASSPGASSTDTQYF
TRBV27	TRBJ1-1	NA	NA	TGTGCCAGTGCGAAGGGAGGTATGAGGAACACTGAAGCTTTCTTT	CASAKGGMRNTEAFF
TRBV5-1	TRBJ1-4	NA	TRBD1	TGCGCCAGCAGCTCCGGGGACAGGGCGGAAAAACTGTTTTTT	CASSSGDRAEKLFF
TRBV11-1	TRBJ2-1	NA	TRBD1	TGTGCCAGCAGCCGCGACAGGGGGCATTACAATGAGCAGTTCTTC	CASSRDRGHYNEQFF
TRBV29-1	TRBJ2-2	NA	TRBD1	TGCAGCGTCCACAGGGACAGGGGATTTGCCGGGGAGCTGTTTTTT	CSVHRDRGFAGELFF
TRBV18	TRBJ2-1	NA	NA	TGTGCCAGCTCACCACTCAAACAGGGGACTACAATGGAGCAGTTCTTC	CASSPLKQGTTMEQFF
TRBV7-2	TRBJ2-7	few	NA	TGTGCCAGCAGTTTACTAGGGTCCCCCTACGAGCAGTACTTC	CASSLLGSPYEQYF
TRBV29-1	TRBJ2-4	few	TRBD1	TGCAGCGTTGTGTCAAGGGGGCGGGCCAAAAACATTCAGTACTTC	CSVVSRGRAKNIQYF
TRBV6-5	TRBJ2-7	NA	NA	TGTGCCAGCAGGTCTACTTCAGGGAGCCCCTACGAGCAGTACTTC	CASRSTSGSPYEQYF
TRBV7-2	TRBJ2-3	NA	NA	TGTGCCAGCAGCTCCCCGACCGGTTTGCCAGATACGCAGTATTTT	CASSSPTGLPDTQYF
TRBV6-2/TRBV6-3	TRBJ1-2	NA	NA	TGTGCCGGCAGTCTTATGACACGCGGCTACACCTTC	CAGSLMTRGYTF
TRBV2	TRBJ2-7	few	TRBD2	TGTGCCAGCAGTGACGGTACGGGGGGAACCTACGAGCAGTACTTC	CASSDGTGGTYEQYF
TRBV20-1	TRBJ2-7	NA	NA	TGCAGTGCTAGGGATGGCTCCTACGAGCAGTACTTC	CSARDGSYEQYF
TRBV28	TRBJ2-5	NA	NA	TGTGCCAAAGAGGGAAGTTGGGGAGGAGAGACCCAGTACTTC	CAKEGSWGGETQYF
TRBV7-2	TRBJ1-3	NA	NA	TGTGCCAGCAGCTTGAGTGGAGACAGGATTGGAAACACCATATATTTT	CASSLSGDRIGNTIYF
TRBV7-2	TRBJ2-7	NA	TRBD1	TGTGCCAGCAGCTTAGATCAGGGGGCATACTACGAGCAGTACTTC	CASSLDQGAYYEQYF
TRBV19	TRBJ1-1	few	TRBD1	TGTGCCAGTAGTGCTCGGGACAGGGTCAACACTGAAGCTTTCTTT	CASSARDRVNTEAFF
TRBV9	TRBJ2-3	NA	NA	TGTGCCAGCAGCACCATCGGGGATACGCAGTATTTT	CASSTIGDTQYF
TRBV11-2	TRBJ1-2	NA	NA	TGTGCCAGCAGCTTAGGCGGCGGAAATGGCTACACCTTC	CASSLGGGNGYTF
TRBV29-1	TRBJ2-3	NA	NA	TGCAGCGTTGAACCGAGGGGCAACACAGATACGCAGTATTTT	CSVEPRGNTDTQYF
TRBV20-1	TRBJ2-1	NA	TRBD2	TGCAGTGCCCAAATGGGGACTAGCGGGGACGATGAGCAGTTCTTC	CSAQMGTSGDDEQFF
TRBV7-2	TRBJ2-3	few	TRBD2	TGTGCCAGCAGCTTAGAGAGACTAGCGGGGGGTACAGATACGCAGTATTTT	CASSLERLAGGTDTQYF
TRBV12-3/TRBV12-4	TRBJ2-1	few	NA	TGTGCCAGCAGTCGCGGGGCGCACTCCTACAATGAGCAGTTCTTC	CASSRGAHSYNEQFF
TRBV6-6	TRBJ1-5	NA	TRBD1	TGTGCCAGCAGTCCTGGACAGGGAGCTCAGCCCCAGCATTTT	CASSPGQGAQPQHF
TRBV12-3/TRBV12-4	TRBJ2-3	few	NA	TGTGCCAGCAGTTGGGGGGCGACGCAGTATTTT	CASSWGATQYF
TRBV20-1	TRBJ2-5	few	NA	TGCAGTGCTAGAGATAAAGAGACCCAGTACTTC	CSARDKETQYF